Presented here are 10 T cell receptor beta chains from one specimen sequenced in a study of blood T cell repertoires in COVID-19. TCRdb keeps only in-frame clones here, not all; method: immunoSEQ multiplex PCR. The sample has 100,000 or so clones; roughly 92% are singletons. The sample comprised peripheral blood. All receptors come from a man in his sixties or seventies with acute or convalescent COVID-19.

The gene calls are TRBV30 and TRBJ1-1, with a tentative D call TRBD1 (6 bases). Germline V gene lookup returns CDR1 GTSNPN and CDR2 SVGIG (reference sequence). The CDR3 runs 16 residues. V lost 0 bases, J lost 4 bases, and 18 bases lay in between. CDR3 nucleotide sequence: TGTGCCTGGAGTGTTTGGGGGGGGCAGGGGTTCACTGAAGCTTTCTTT. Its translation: CAWSVWGGQGFTEAFF. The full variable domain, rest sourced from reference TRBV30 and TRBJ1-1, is SQTIHQWPATLVQPVGSPLSLECTVEGTSNPNLYWYRQAAGRGLQLLFYSVGIGQISSEVPQNLSASRPQDRQFILSSKKLLLSDSGFYLCAWSVWGGQGFTEAFFGQGTRLTVV.

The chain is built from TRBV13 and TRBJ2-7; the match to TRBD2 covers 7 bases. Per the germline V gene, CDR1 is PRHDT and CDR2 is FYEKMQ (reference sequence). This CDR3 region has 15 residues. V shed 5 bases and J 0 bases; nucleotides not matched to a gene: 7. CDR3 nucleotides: TGTGCCAGCAGCCCGGGGACTACCTCCTCCTACGAGCAGTACTTC. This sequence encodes CASSPGTTSSYEQYF.

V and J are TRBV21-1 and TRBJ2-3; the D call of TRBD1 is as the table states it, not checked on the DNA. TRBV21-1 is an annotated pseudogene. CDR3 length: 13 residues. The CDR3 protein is CASAEQPTDTQYF. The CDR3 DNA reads TGTGCCAGCGCAGAACAACCCACAGATACGCAGTATTTT.

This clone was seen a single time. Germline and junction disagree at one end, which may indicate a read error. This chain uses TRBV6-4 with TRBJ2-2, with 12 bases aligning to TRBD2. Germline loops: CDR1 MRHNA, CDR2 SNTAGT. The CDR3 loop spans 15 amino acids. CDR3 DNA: TGTGTCAGCAGTCGACTAGCGGGAGACACCGGGGAGCTGTTTTTT. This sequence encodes CVSSRLAGDTGELFF.

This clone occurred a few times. The CDR3 here is CATGGQSPVWETQYF. The CDR3 DNA follows: TGTGCCACTGGGGGACAGTCGCCAGTATGGGAGACCCAGTACTTC. The rearrangement uses TRBV7-9 and TRBJ2-5, with 7 bases aligning to TRBD1. Germline V gene lookup returns CDR1 SEHNR and CDR2 FQNEAQ (reference sequence). After removal of 10 bases from V and 5 bases from J, the junction contained 16 bases not matched to a gene. CDR3 length: 15 residues.

The CDR3 region has the DNA TGCGCCAGCAGCTTGGGGCTGGGACAGGCCTTCTACGAGCAGTACTTC. Protein product: CASSLGLGQAFYEQYF. V usage is TRBV5-1 and J usage is TRBJ2-7; TRBD1 matches at 8 bases. V gave up 0 bases and J gave up 3 bases; unmatched junction bases: 8. The CDR3 runs 16 residues. Per germline, CDR1 SGHRS and CDR2 YFSETQ. The full variable domain, completed using reference TRBV5-1 and TRBJ2-7, is KAGVTQTPRYLIKTRGQQVTLSCSPISGHRSVSWYQQTPGQGLQFLFEYFSETQRNKGNFPGRFSGRQFSNSRSEMNVSTLELGDSALYLCASSLGLGQAFYEQYFGPGTRLTVT.

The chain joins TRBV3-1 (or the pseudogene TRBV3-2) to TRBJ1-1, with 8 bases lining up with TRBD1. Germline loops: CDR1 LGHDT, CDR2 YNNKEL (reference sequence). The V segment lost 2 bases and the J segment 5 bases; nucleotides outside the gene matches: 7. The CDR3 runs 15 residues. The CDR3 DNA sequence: TGTGCCAGCAGCCAACATCAGGGGGCGGGAACTGAAGCTTTCTTT. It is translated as CASSQHQGAGTEAFF.

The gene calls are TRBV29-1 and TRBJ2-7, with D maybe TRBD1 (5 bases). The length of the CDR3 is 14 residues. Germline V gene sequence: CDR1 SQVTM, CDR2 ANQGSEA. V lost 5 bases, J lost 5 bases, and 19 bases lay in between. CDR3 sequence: CSVPAGRSLDEQYF. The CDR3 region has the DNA TGCAGCGTTCCTGCAGGGCGAAGTCTGGACGAGCAGTACTTC.

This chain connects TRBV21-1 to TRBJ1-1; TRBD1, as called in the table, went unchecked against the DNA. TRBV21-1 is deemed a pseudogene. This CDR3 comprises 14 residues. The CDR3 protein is CAAGGLGANTEAFF. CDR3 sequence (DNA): TGTGCCGCAGGGGGGTTGGGGGCGAACACTGAAGCTTTCTTT.

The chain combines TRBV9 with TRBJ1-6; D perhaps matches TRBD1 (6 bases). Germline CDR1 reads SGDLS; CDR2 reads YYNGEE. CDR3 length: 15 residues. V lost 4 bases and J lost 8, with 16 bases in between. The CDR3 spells CASSPGTGSDSPLHF. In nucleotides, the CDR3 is TGTGCCAGCAGCCCGGGAACAGGGTCGGATTCACCCCTCCACTTT.